The 5 T cell receptor beta chains below come from one sample, sequenced in a study of spatial heterogeneity in lung cancer. Time point reported: sample taken at primary tumor resection. Each CDR3 protein gets one entry after TCRdb re-called the 5' RACE reads with MiXCR. The sample contains some 40,000 distinct CDR3 sequences, 5% to 5.5% of which appear only once. Material: PBMCs, obtained at surgery. These receptors originate from a female donor with early-stage non-small cell lung cancer.

The chain employs TRBV11-2 and TRBJ2-7; D perhaps matches TRBD2 (6 bases). V lost 6 bases and J lost 6, with 12 bases in between. CDR1 and CDR2 (germline): SGHAT, FQNNGV. The CDR3 length is 12 residues. CDR3 in amino acids: CASSASGREQYF. The CDR3 coding sequence is TGTGCCAGCAGTGCGAGCGGGCGCGAGCAGTACTTC.

This clonotype has a count of ten or more. The chain links TRBV6-6 to TRBJ1-5; the D gene is possibly TRBD1 (5 bases). The CDR3 has 15 residues. V was pared by 7 bases and J by 1 base, with 14 bases between. Germline CDR1 MNHNY, CDR2 SVGAGI (reference sequence). CDR3 coding DNA: TGTGCCAGCAATCAGATCCGGGGGAGCAATCAGCCCCAGCATTTT. Translating gives CASNQIRGSNQPQHF.

This clonotype has at least ten counts. The chain employs TRBV28 and TRBJ2-7, with a weak D call TRBD1 (6 bases). The germline gives CDR1 MDHEN, CDR2 SYDVKM. The CDR3 extends over 14 amino acids. V lost 3 bases and J lost 6, with 15 bases in between. The CDR3 region is CASSLPQGMSEQYF. The CDR3 DNA reads as TGTGCCAGCAGTTTGCCGCAGGGGATGAGCGAGCAGTACTTC. Looking up the rest from reference TRBV28 and TRBJ2-7 gives the full variable domain: DVKVTQSSRYLVKRTGEKVFLECVQDMDHENMFWYRQDPGLGLRLIYFSYDVKMKEKGDIPEGYSVSREKKERFSLILESASTNQTSMYLCASSLPQGMSEQYFGPGTRLTVT.

This clonotype was counted ten times or more. The chain joins TRBV5-1 to TRBJ2-3, with 9 bases that match TRBD2. The CDR3 is made up of 17 amino acids. Germline-derived CDR1 and CDR2 are SGHRS and YFSETQ. J gave up 0 bases and V 0 bases, and 5 bases lay outside the gene matches. CDR3 nucleotide sequence: TGCGCCAGCAGCTTGGCCAGGGGGACTAGCAGCACAGATACGCAGTATTTT. Translation: CASSLARGTSSTDTQYF.

Ten or more counts support this clonotype. The chain joins TRBV29-1 to TRBJ2-2; 9 nucleotides agree with TRBD1. Germline trimming cut 5 bases from V and 5 bases from J; bases unmatched to any gene: 9. The CDR3 has 15 amino acids. Germline V gene lookup returns CDR1 SQVTM and CDR2 ANQGSEA. CDR3 protein: CSVYSTGGKTGELFF. The DNA for the CDR3 is TGCAGCGTTTACAGCACAGGGGGCAAGACCGGGGAGCTGTTTTTT.